The entry that follows covers one TCR beta chain sequence. Its specificity is not known. The junction shows a germline mismatch at one end, possibly a read error. The CDR3 length is 14 residues. From germline, CDR1 is SSHAT and CDR2 FNYEAQ (reference sequence). These data are taken from a study of CD8 T cells in Susac syndrome. Findings and caveats of the study: Individuals included in the TCR sequencing and HLA analysis were acknowledged by the study to be relatively few in number.

A quantity of about 0.5 to 1 ug RNA underwent reverse transcription using random hexamers. Amplification of TCR beta CDR3 spanned 54 Vbeta and 13 Jbeta via immunoSEQ multiplex PCR. A single record per CDR3 protein comes from TCRdb applying MiXCR to the immunoSEQ multiplex PCR reads. In the table there are about 120,000 distinct CDR3 sequences, roughly 94% of which are singletons. CD8+ and CD4+ T cells circulating in blood were sequenced for TCR beta. Included as multiple sclerosis controls were treatment-naive patients who had stable or active relapsing-remitting disease. This clonotype was obtained from a human donor with multiple sclerosis. The chain combines TRBV7-7 with TRBJ2-5; 7 nucleotides agree with TRBD1. The source material was CD4+ T cells from PBMCs. CDR3 nucleotides: TGTGCTAGCAGCAATTGGACAGGTCAGGAGACCCAGTACTTC. As protein: CASSNWTGQETQYF.